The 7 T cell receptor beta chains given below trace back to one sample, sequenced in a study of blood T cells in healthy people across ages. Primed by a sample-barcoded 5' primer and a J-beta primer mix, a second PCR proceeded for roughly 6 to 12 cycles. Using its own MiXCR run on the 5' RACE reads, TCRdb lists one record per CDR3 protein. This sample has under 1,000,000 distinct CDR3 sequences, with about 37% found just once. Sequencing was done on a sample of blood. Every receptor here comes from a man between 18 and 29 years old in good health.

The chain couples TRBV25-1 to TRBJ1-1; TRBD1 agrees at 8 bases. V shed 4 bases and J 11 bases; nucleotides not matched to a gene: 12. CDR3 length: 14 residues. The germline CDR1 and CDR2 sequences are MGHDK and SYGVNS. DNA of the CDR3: TGTGCCAGCAGTGTATTAACAGGGGGGCGAGGGGCTTTCTTT. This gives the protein CASSVLTGGRGAFF.

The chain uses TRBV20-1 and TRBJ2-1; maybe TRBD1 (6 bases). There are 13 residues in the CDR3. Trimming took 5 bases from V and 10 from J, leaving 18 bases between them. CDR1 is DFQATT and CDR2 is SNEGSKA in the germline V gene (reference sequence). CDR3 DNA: TGCAGTGCTTATACAGGGTCCGGTTACGAGCAGTTCTTC. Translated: CSAYTGSGYEQFF.

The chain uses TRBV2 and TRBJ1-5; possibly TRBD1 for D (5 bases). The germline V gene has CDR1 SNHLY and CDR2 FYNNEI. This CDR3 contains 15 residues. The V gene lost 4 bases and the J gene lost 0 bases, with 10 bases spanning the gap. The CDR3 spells CASSGEGASNQPQHF. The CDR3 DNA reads TGTGCCAGCAGTGGGGAAGGGGCTAGCAATCAGCCCCAGCATTTT.

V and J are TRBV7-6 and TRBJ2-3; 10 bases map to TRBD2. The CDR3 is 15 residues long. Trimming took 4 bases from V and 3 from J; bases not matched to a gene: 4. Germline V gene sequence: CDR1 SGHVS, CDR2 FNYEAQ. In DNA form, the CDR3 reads TGTGCCAGCAGCTCCCAGACTAGCGGGACAGATACGCAGTATTTT. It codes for CASSSQTSGTDTQYF.

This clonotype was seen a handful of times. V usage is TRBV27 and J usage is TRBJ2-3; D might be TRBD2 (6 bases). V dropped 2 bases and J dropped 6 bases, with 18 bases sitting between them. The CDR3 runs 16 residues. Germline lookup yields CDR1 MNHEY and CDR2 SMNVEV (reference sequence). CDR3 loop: CASSLRAGYLRDTQYF. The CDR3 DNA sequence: TGTGCCAGCAGTTTAAGAGCGGGTTATCTTCGCGATACGCAGTATTTT.

CDR3 in DNA: TGTGCCAGCAGTTTAGGTCCCACCCCTAACTATGGCTACACCTTC. Amino acid sequence: CASSLGPTPNYGYTF. The rearrangement joins TRBV12-3 or TRBV12-4 to TRBJ1-2, with no clear D. CDR3 size: 15 residues. Deletions cut 1 base from V and 0 bases from J, with 9 bases between.

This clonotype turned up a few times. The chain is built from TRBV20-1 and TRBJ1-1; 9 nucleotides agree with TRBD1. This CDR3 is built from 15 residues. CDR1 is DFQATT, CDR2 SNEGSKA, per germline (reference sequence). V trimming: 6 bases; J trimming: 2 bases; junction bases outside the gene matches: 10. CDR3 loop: CSAPGQGYPNTEAFF. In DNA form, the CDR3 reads TGCAGTGCGCCGGGACAGGGTTATCCAAACACTGAAGCTTTCTTT.